A selection of T cell receptor beta chains follows, all from one sample in a study of T-cell reconstitution after alpha-beta-depleted transplantation in children. TCRdb reprocessed the PCR reads with MiXCR, giving one entry per CDR3 protein. The data contain hundreds of thousands of distinct CDR3 sequences, 15% to 20% of them seen just once; the ten biggest clones take up 25% to 30%. The sample consisted of PBMCs, mostly from graft donor cells, taken 360 days after TCRalphabeta/CD19-depleted stem cell transplant. The receptors come from a boy less than two years old who had a stem cell transplant for Wiskott-Aldrich syndrome, so the T cells may come from the graft donor. Both conserved end residues are part of each CDR3. A D gene is named only where the DNA matches it firmly. Clone size is given for some rows only: seen once, a few or many times, or a class if the clone is expanded.

abundance: many; v_gene: TRBV11-2; d_gene: NA; j_gene: TRBJ2-7; len: 16; CDR3aa: CASSLGSLARGYEQYF; CDR3nt: TGTGCCAGCAGCTTAGGTTCCCTGGCGAGGGGGTACGAGCAGTACTTC
abundance: NA; v_gene: TRBV7-9; d_gene: NA; j_gene: TRBJ2-6; len: 10; CDR3aa: CASSEGVLTF; CDR3nt: TGTGCCAGCAGCGAGGGGGTACTCACTTTC
abundance: few; v_gene: TRBV5-5; d_gene: NA; j_gene: TRBJ1-1; len: 14; CDR3aa: CASSVRMGNTEAFF; CDR3nt: TGTGCCAGCAGCGTGAGGATGGGGAACACTGAAGCTTTCTTT
abundance: few; v_gene: TRBV5-6; d_gene: TRBD1; j_gene: TRBJ2-2; len: 14; CDR3aa: CASNRQGNTGELFF; CDR3nt: TGTGCCAGCAACAGACAGGGGAACACCGGGGAGCTGTTTTTT
abundance: few; v_gene: TRBV20-1; d_gene: NA; j_gene: TRBJ1-4; len: 15; CDR3aa: CSARAPRDLNEKLFF; CDR3nt: TGCAGTGCTAGGGCACCCCGGGATCTTAATGAAAAACTGTTTTTT
abundance: NA; v_gene: TRBV12-3/TRBV12-4; d_gene: TRBD2; j_gene: TRBJ2-7; len: 16; CDR3aa: CASSVASGIFSYEQYF; CDR3nt: TGTGCCAGCAGTGTGGCTAGCGGGATTTTCTCCTACGAGCAGTACTTC
abundance: few; v_gene: TRBV4-3; d_gene: NA; j_gene: TRBJ2-4; len: 18; CDR3aa: CASSQGLPRVVAKNIQYF; CDR3nt: TGCGCCAGCAGCCAAGGTCTCCCCCGGGTGGTGGCCAAAAACATTCAGTACTTC
abundance: few; v_gene: TRBV12-3/TRBV12-4; d_gene: NA; j_gene: TRBJ1-1; len: 12; CDR3aa: CASSLTRTQAFF; CDR3nt: TGTGCCAGCAGCCTTACACGGACCCAAGCTTTCTTT
abundance: few; v_gene: TRBV4-3; d_gene: NA; j_gene: TRBJ1-1; len: 14; CDR3aa: CASSQGGQNTEAFF; CDR3nt: TGCGCCAGCAGCCAGGGCGGCCAGAACACTGAAGCTTTCTTT
abundance: NA; v_gene: TRBV24-1; d_gene: TRBD2; j_gene: TRBJ2-3; len: 15; CDR3aa: CATAGTSGMTDTQYF; CDR3nt: TGTGCCACCGCGGGGACTAGCGGGATGACAGATACGCAGTATTTT
abundance: NA; v_gene: TRBV7-6; d_gene: NA; j_gene: TRBJ2-1; len: 16; CDR3aa: CASSVLAEPDLDEQFF; CDR3nt: TGTGCCAGCAGCGTTCTCGCGGAGCCCGATCTGGATGAGCAGTTCTTC
abundance: few; v_gene: TRBV9; d_gene: NA; j_gene: TRBJ2-2; len: 15; CDR3aa: CASSVRDIRTGELFF; CDR3nt: TGTGCCAGCAGCGTCCGTGACATTCGCACCGGGGAGCTGTTTTTT
abundance: few; v_gene: TRBV29-1; d_gene: NA; j_gene: TRBJ2-3; len: 13; CDR3aa: CSVGGPRPDTQYF; CDR3nt: TGCAGCGTTGGGGGCCCGCGGCCAGATACGCAGTATTTT
abundance: NA; v_gene: TRBV29-1; d_gene: NA; j_gene: TRBJ2-2; len: 11; CDR3aa: CSVRRSGELFF; CDR3nt: TGCAGCGTTAGGCGTTCCGGGGAGCTGTTTTTT
abundance: NA; v_gene: TRBV4-2; d_gene: NA; j_gene: TRBJ2-1; len: 16; CDR3aa: CASSQGKAVRPNEQFF; CDR3nt: TGTGCCAGCAGCCAAGGAAAAGCGGTCCGCCCCAATGAGCAGTTCTTC
abundance: NA; v_gene: TRBV7-8; d_gene: NA; j_gene: TRBJ2-3; len: 13; CDR3aa: CASSSLDTDTQYF; CDR3nt: TGTGCCAGCAGCTCCCTTGACACAGATACGCAGTATTTT
abundance: few; v_gene: TRBV10-3; d_gene: NA; j_gene: TRBJ1-1; len: 12; CDR3aa: CAISLDSFEAFF; CDR3nt: TGTGCCATCAGCTTAGACAGCTTTGAAGCTTTCTTT
abundance: few; v_gene: TRBV4-3; d_gene: NA; j_gene: TRBJ2-7; len: 15; CDR3aa: CASSQVSGSNYEQYF; CDR3nt: TGCGCCAGCAGCCAAGTATCAGGGAGCAACTACGAGCAGTACTTC
abundance: few; v_gene: TRBV7-9; d_gene: TRBD1; j_gene: TRBJ2-7; len: 13; CDR3aa: CASSPRTGNEQYF; CDR3nt: TGTGCCAGCAGCCCCCGGACAGGGAACGAGCAGTACTTC
abundance: NA; v_gene: TRBV12-3/TRBV12-4; d_gene: NA; j_gene: TRBJ2-5; len: 11; CDR3aa: CASSLRDISYF; CDR3nt: TGTGCCAGCAGCTTACGGGACATTTCGTACTTC
abundance: NA; v_gene: TRBV6-5; d_gene: NA; j_gene: TRBJ2-1; len: 12; CDR3aa: CASSSQHNEQFF; CDR3nt: TGTGCCAGCAGTTCCCAGCACAATGAGCAGTTCTTC
abundance: NA; v_gene: TRBV6-5; d_gene: TRBD1; j_gene: TRBJ1-4; len: 14; CDR3aa: CASSYPRQGEKLFF; CDR3nt: TGTGCCAGCAGTTACCCCCGACAGGGGGAAAAACTGTTTTTT
abundance: NA; v_gene: TRBV7-9; d_gene: TRBD2; j_gene: TRBJ2-7; len: 14; CDR3aa: CASSLGTSHYEQYF; CDR3nt: TGTGCCAGCAGCTTAGGGACTAGCCACTACGAGCAGTACTTC
abundance: few; v_gene: TRBV24-1; d_gene: TRBD1; j_gene: TRBJ2-7; len: 14; CDR3aa: CATSPTLGTGEQYF; CDR3nt: TGTGCCACCAGCCCCACGCTGGGGACAGGCGAGCAGTACTTC
abundance: many; v_gene: TRBV5-6; d_gene: NA; j_gene: TRBJ2-5; len: 13; CDR3aa: CASSLAGRETQYF; CDR3nt: TGTGCCAGCAGCTTGGCGGGGCGAGAGACCCAGTACTTC
abundance: NA; v_gene: TRBV5-1; d_gene: NA; j_gene: TRBJ2-3; len: 14; CDR3aa: CASRRAVPTDTQYF; CDR3nt: TGCGCCAGCAGAAGAGCGGTCCCCACAGATACGCAGTATTTT
abundance: many; v_gene: TRBV7-2; d_gene: TRBD1; j_gene: TRBJ2-4; len: 16; CDR3aa: CASSLAGTVAKNIQYF; CDR3nt: TGTGCCAGCAGCTTAGCGGGGACAGTAGCCAAAAACATTCAGTACTTC
abundance: many; v_gene: TRBV6-1; d_gene: NA; j_gene: TRBJ1-1; len: 15; CDR3aa: CASSGVGRMNTEAFF; CDR3nt: TGTGCCAGCAGTGGCGTGGGACGGATGAACACTGAAGCTTTCTTT
abundance: NA; v_gene: TRBV6-2/TRBV6-3; d_gene: TRBD1; j_gene: TRBJ2-1; len: 14; CDR3aa: CASSSLSRQGEQFF; CDR3nt: TGTGCCAGCAGTTCCCTTTCCCGACAGGGCGAGCAGTTCTTC
abundance: NA; v_gene: TRBV24-1; d_gene: NA; j_gene: TRBJ2-7; len: 15; CDR3aa: CATLGDEGATDEQYF; CDR3nt: TGTGCCACCTTGGGGGACGAAGGGGCTACGGACGAGCAGTACTTC
abundance: NA; v_gene: TRBV6-1; d_gene: NA; j_gene: TRBJ2-4; len: 15; CDR3aa: CASSLPGEAKNIQYF; CDR3nt: TGTGCCAGCAGCCTCCCAGGGGAAGCCAAAAACATTCAGTACTTC
abundance: few; v_gene: TRBV7-8; d_gene: NA; j_gene: TRBJ2-5; len: 13; CDR3aa: CASSFSDRETQYF; CDR3nt: TGTGCCAGCAGCTTCTCGGACAGAGAGACCCAGTACTTC
abundance: few; v_gene: TRBV27; d_gene: NA; j_gene: TRBJ2-3; len: 16; CDR3aa: CASKSLLGVFTDTQYF; CDR3nt: TGTGCCAGCAAAAGCTTACTCGGGGTGTTCACAGATACGCAGTATTTT
abundance: few; v_gene: TRBV12-3/TRBV12-4; d_gene: TRBD2; j_gene: TRBJ2-3; len: 17; CDR3aa: CASSFSLTSGLTDTQYF; CDR3nt: TGTGCCAGCAGTTTTTCCCTGACTAGCGGTTTAACAGATACGCAGTATTTT
abundance: few; v_gene: TRBV6-4; d_gene: NA; j_gene: TRBJ2-2; len: 13; CDR3aa: CASSRSVTGELFF; CDR3nt: TGTGCCAGCAGTCGTAGCGTCACCGGGGAGCTGTTTTTT
abundance: NA; v_gene: TRBV7-6; d_gene: NA; j_gene: TRBJ1-5; len: 14; CDR3aa: CASSLEAGDQPQHF; CDR3nt: TGTGCCAGCAGCTTAGAGGCAGGGGATCAGCCCCAGCATTTT
abundance: few; v_gene: TRBV7-9; d_gene: NA; j_gene: TRBJ2-5; len: 14; CDR3aa: CASSSGLYQETQYF; CDR3nt: TGTGCCAGCAGCTCGGGACTGTATCAAGAGACCCAGTACTTC
abundance: few; v_gene: TRBV10-3; d_gene: NA; j_gene: TRBJ2-1; len: 12; CDR3aa: CAISGRFNEQFF; CDR3nt: TGTGCCATCAGTGGTAGGTTTAATGAGCAGTTCTTC
abundance: many; v_gene: TRBV7-6; d_gene: NA; j_gene: TRBJ2-7; len: 14; CDR3aa: CASSLAAGPYEQYF; CDR3nt: TGTGCCAGCAGCTTAGCGGCGGGACCCTACGAGCAGTACTTC
abundance: few; v_gene: TRBV7-6; d_gene: NA; j_gene: TRBJ2-1; len: 15; CDR3aa: CASSAAWSDQGWQFF; CDR3nt: TGTGCCAGCAGCGCCGCGTGGTCAGACCAAGGGTGGCAGTTCTTC
abundance: few; v_gene: TRBV4-1; d_gene: NA; j_gene: TRBJ2-7; len: 15; CDR3aa: CASSQDLTGSYEQYF; CDR3nt: TGCGCCAGCAGCCAAGATCTGACAGGCTCCTACGAGCAGTACTTC
abundance: NA; v_gene: TRBV7-9; d_gene: NA; j_gene: TRBJ2-7; len: 12; CDR3aa: CASSLGGVVQYF; CDR3nt: TGTGCCAGCAGCTTAGGTGGCGTGGTGCAGTACTTC
abundance: few; v_gene: TRBV2; d_gene: NA; j_gene: TRBJ2-3; len: 13; CDR3aa: CASKGGRDDTQYF; CDR3nt: TGTGCCAGCAAGGGGGGACGAGACGATACGCAGTATTTT
abundance: NA; v_gene: TRBV30; d_gene: NA; j_gene: TRBJ1-2; len: 14; CDR3aa: CAWAYRWTNYGYTF; CDR3nt: TGTGCCTGGGCATACAGGTGGACTAACTATGGCTACACCTTC
abundance: NA; v_gene: TRBV10-3; d_gene: NA; j_gene: TRBJ2-2; len: 14; CDR3aa: CAISEGPWTGELFF; CDR3nt: TGTGCCATCAGTGAGGGGCCCTGGACCGGGGAGCTGTTTTTT
abundance: few; v_gene: TRBV29-1; d_gene: TRBD1; j_gene: TRBJ1-1; len: 13; CDR3aa: CSVRQGAWTEAFF; CDR3nt: TGCAGCGTCCGACAGGGGGCATGGACTGAAGCTTTCTTT
abundance: few; v_gene: TRBV5-1; d_gene: TRBD1; j_gene: TRBJ2-5; len: 16; CDR3aa: CASSSQGAQQKETQYF; CDR3nt: TGCGCCAGCAGCTCACAGGGGGCACAACAAAAAGAGACCCAGTACTTC
abundance: few; v_gene: TRBV7-2; d_gene: NA; j_gene: TRBJ2-2; len: 16; CDR3aa: CASSLALSKNTGELFF; CDR3nt: TGTGCCAGCAGCTTAGCGCTGAGTAAGAACACCGGGGAGCTGTTTTTT
abundance: few; v_gene: TRBV4-3; d_gene: NA; j_gene: TRBJ2-4; len: 11; CDR3aa: CASSQRGLDDF; CDR3nt: TGCGCCAGCAGCCAAAGGGGACTCGATGACTTC